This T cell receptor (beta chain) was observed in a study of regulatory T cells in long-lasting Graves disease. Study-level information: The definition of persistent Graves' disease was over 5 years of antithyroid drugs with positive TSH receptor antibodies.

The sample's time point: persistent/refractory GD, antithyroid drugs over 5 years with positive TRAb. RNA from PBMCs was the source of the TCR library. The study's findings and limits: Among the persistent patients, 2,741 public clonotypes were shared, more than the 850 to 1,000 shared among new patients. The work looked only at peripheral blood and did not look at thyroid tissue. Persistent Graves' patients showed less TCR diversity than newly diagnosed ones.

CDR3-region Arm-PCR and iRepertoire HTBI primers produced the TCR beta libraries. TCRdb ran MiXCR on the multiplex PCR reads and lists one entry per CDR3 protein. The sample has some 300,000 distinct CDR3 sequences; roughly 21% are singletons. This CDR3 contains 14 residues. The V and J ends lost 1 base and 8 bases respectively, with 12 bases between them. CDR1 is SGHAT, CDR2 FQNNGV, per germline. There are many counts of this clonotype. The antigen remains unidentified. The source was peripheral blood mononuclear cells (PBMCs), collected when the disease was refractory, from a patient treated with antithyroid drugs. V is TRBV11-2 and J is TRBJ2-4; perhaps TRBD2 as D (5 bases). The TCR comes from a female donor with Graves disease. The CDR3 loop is CASSLAGVVDIQYF. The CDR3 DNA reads TGTGCCAGCAGCTTAGCCGGGGTTGTAGACATTCAGTACTTC.